These 7 T cell receptor beta chains were sequenced from one sample in a study of T cell repertoires in cytomegalovirus infection. Antigens of these TCRs are unknown. TCRdb re-called the reads with MiXCR, one entry per CDR3 protein. The repertoire holds 900,000 to 950,000 distinct CDR3 sequences, approximately 31% seen once, with over 13% in the top ten. The sample here was cultured CD8+ T cells from PBMCs, taken from culture after CMV antigen stimulation. Every receptor here comes from a human donor in good health (CMV status not recorded). Some clones in this sample may be carry-over from other donors' samples.

This clonotype was detected a few times. The chain combines TRBV6-6 with TRBJ2-4; TRBD2 is a possible D gene (6 bases). This CDR3 is 15 amino acids long. Trimming removed 6 bases at V and 0 bases at J, with 12 bases between. Germline CDR1 reads MNHNY; CDR2 reads SVGAGI (reference sequence). CDR3 DNA sequence: TGTGCCAGCAGATCCGGGACTTTAGCCAAAAACATTCAGTACTTC. It specifies CASRSGTLAKNIQYF.

This chain connects TRBV11-3 to TRBJ2-2, with 12 bases matching TRBD2. After removal of 5 bases from V and 3 bases from J, the junction contained 7 bases not matched to a gene. Germline V gene data show CDR1 as SGHNT and CDR2 as YENEEA. There are 17 residues in the CDR3. CDR3: CASSRPGLAGYTGELFF. Written as DNA, the CDR3 is TGTGCCAGCAGCCGCCCCGGACTAGCGGGGTACACCGGGGAGCTGTTTTTT.

The V and J genes are TRBV11-3 and TRBJ2-3, with TRBD2 matching over 9 bases. The CDR3 runs 18 residues. Per germline, CDR1 SGHNT and CDR2 YENEEA. With V trimmed by 4 bases and J by 2 bases, 13 bases remained unmatched. CDR3 nucleotide sequence: TGTGCCAGCAGCTCGGCGTCGTTTGCTAGCGGGGACACAGATACGCAGTATTTT. Its protein is CASSSASFASGDTDTQYF.

The CDR3 spells CASRQGTYEQYV. CDR3 bases: TGTGCCAGCAGACAGGGGACCTACGAGCAGTACGTC. The rearrangement links TRBV6-6 to TRBJ2-7; 7 nucleotides align to TRBD1. From germline, CDR1 is MNHNY and CDR2 SVGAGI (reference sequence). Trimming cost V 6 bases and J 2 bases; bases outside gene matches: 1. This CDR3 contains 12 residues.

This clonotype was seen a handful of times. The J gene is TRBJ2-1, the V gene TRBV5-5; 8 bases map to TRBD2. The germline V gene encodes CDR1 SGHKS and CDR2 YYEKEE (reference sequence). V trimming: 0 bases; J trimming: 4 bases; junction bases outside the gene matches: 3. This CDR3 has 15 amino acids. Written as DNA, the CDR3 is TGTGCCAGCAGCTTGGAACCGGGGGGGTACAATGAGCAGTTCTTC. It yields the protein CASSLEPGGYNEQFF.

This clonotype was seen more than once but under ten times. This chain uses TRBV27 with TRBJ1-6; D might be TRBD1 (6 bases). The germline gives CDR1 MNHEY, CDR2 SMNVEV (reference sequence). V was pared by 5 bases and J by 2 bases, with 13 bases between. The CDR3 has 16 amino acids. CDR3 DNA: TGTGCCAGCAGTCTCGCGGAGGGGGCCTATAATTCACCCCTCCACTTT. Protein product: CASSLAEGAYNSPLHF.

Details on this clonotype: A much larger clone is a single base away; this may be a read error. V is TRBV7-8 and J is TRBJ2-2; tentative D call: TRBD2 (5 bases). Trimming removed 3 bases from V and 6 bases from J, with 14 bases in between. CDR1 and CDR2 (germline): SGHVS, FQNEAQ. CDR3 length: 15 amino acids. This CDR3 reads CASSFGNSFPGELFF. The CDR3 nucleotides are TGTGCCAGCAGCTTCGGGAATTCTTTTCCCGGGGAGCTGTTTTTT.